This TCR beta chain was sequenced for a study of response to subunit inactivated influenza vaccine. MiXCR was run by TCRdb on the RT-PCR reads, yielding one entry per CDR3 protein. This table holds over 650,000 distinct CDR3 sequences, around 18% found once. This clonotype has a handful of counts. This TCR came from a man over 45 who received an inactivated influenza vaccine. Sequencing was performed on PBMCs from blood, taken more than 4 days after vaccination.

The CDR3, as DNA: TGCAGTGCGCGCCTCGCTAGCGGTCCATTAAATGAGCAGTTCTTC. Its protein is CSARLASGPLNEQFF. The chain links TRBV20-1 to TRBJ2-1; 7 bases line up with TRBD2. The V segment lost 6 bases and the J segment 7 bases; nucleotides outside the gene matches: 15. CDR1 DFQATT and CDR2 SNEGSKA come from the germline V gene (reference sequence). The CDR3 is 15 residues long.